Below are 3 T cell receptor beta chains sequenced from a single sample in a study of response to subunit inactivated influenza vaccine. TCRdb used MiXCR to reprocess the RT-PCR reads, holding one entry per CDR3 protein. The profile shows 500,000 to 600,000 distinct CDR3 sequences, about 11% of them singletons. The same data also went into a second study, on T cells expressing NK-cell markers. That report notes: A 5'RACE template switching approach incorporating UMIs was used to make TCR beta cDNA.

The sequenced sample was PBMCs from blood, obtained on the day of vaccination. These TCRs come from a man aged 50 or older who received an inactivated influenza vaccine.

The chain joins TRBV28 to TRBJ2-2, with 13 nucleotides matching TRBD2. The CDR3 is made up of 18 amino acids. The germline V gene has CDR1 MDHEN and CDR2 SYDVKM. V lost 2 bases, J lost 3 bases, and 6 bases stayed unmatched. CDR3 protein: CASSLTSGGAADTGELFF. The DNA of the CDR3 is TGTGCCAGCAGTTTAACTAGCGGGGGGGCGGCGGACACCGGGGAGCTGTTTTTT.

The V and J genes are TRBV7-2 and TRBJ1-6; 7 bases fit TRBD1. The CDR3 extends over 14 amino acids. J was trimmed by 10 bases and V by 4 bases; bases with no gene match: 7. Germline V CDR1 and CDR2: SGHTA, FQGNSA. CDR3 nucleotides: TGTGCCAGCAGCTCTACAGGGGCCGGGTCACCCCTCCACTTT. Its protein is CASSSTGAGSPLHF.

This clonotype was picked up a small number of times. The V and J genes are TRBV7-9 and TRBJ1-1; possible D gene TRBD1, 5 bases. The germline V gene encodes CDR1 SEHNR and CDR2 FQNEAQ (reference sequence). The V end was cut by 0 bases, the J end by 4 bases, with 12 bases between. This CDR3 comprises 15 residues. The CDR3 DNA reads TGTGCCAGCAGCTTAGCGTCCCCCAGGGCCACTGAAGCTTTCTTT. It encodes CASSLASPRATEAFF.